This T cell receptor (beta chain) was observed in a study of identifying expanded T cells in peripheral blood. The study's findings and limits: Technical replicates showed about 1.1 changed clones; two weeks roughly 16; four weeks 19. Clone count variance between approximately two-week samples rose with total template count.

Germline lookup yields CDR1 MDHEN and CDR2 SYDVKM. The CDR3 covers 14 residues. The V gene lost 4 bases and the J gene lost 2 bases, with 9 bases spanning the gap. Healthy donors had no documented immune events, such as infections, while sampled. For this clone: Its antigen is undetermined.

TCRdb's table, derived via immunoSEQ multiplex PCR, lists solely in-frame clones and lacks some. The sample includes 100,000 to 150,000 clones, approximately 86% of them seen just once. J is TRBJ1-5 and V is TRBV28, with D hard to call. The sequencing input was blood. The TCR originated in a person aged 18 to 75 in good health. CDR3 residues: CASSSPSGNQPQHF. CDR3 in DNA: TGTGCCAGCAGTTCCCCCTCCGGCAATCAGCCCCAGCATTTT.